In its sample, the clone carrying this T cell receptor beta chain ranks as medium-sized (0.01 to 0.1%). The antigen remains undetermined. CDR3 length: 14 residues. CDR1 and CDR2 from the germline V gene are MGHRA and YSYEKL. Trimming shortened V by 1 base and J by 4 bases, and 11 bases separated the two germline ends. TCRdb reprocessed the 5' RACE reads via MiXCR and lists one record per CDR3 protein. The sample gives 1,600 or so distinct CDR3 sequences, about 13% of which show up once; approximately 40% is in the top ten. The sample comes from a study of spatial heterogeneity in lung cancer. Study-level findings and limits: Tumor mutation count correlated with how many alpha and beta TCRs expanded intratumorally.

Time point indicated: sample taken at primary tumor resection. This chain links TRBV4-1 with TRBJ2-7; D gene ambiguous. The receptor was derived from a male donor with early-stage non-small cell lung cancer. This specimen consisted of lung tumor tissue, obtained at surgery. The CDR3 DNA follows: TGCGCCAGCAGCCAAGTCCACGGAGATTACGAGCAGTACTTC. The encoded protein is CASSQVHGDYEQYF.